This T cell receptor beta chain was profiled in a study of OX40 agonist ivuxolimab in advanced cancers. Study-level points and caveats: More expanded clones were found, on average, in CD8+ than in CD4+ T cells.

TCRdb's table, derived via immunoSEQ multiplex PCR, lists solely in-frame clones and lacks some. This table has under 100,000 clones, 85% to 90% appearing once. As for this clone: Its antigen is not identified.

Deletions cut 4 bases from V and 2 bases from J, with 11 bases between. CDR3 length: 15 amino acids. Germline V CDR1 and CDR2: MNHNS, SASEGT. This sample comprised CD4+ or CD8+ T cells sorted from blood, obtained in a trial of the OX40 agonist ivuxolimab. The V gene is TRBV6-1, the J gene TRBJ1-4; TRBD1 might be the D (6 bases). The receptor's source is an adult with an advanced solid tumor such as melanoma, head and neck, liver or kidney cancer. The CDR3 region is CASSAYRVTNEKLFF. In DNA, the CDR3 is TGTGCCAGCAGTGCGTACAGGGTCACTAATGAAAAACTGTTTTTT.